This T cell receptor (beta chain) was observed in a study of T cell responses to AZD1222 COVID-19 vaccine. Study at large: Second doses that came at about 4 or about 12 weeks were put together. Whole-study results and caveats: Just a handful of AZD1222 recipients tested seropositive at baseline. In a largely white British group with more females than males, clonal diversity was possibly underestimated.

TCRdb keeps only in-frame clones here, not all; method: immunoSEQ multiplex PCR. The sample includes some 130,000 clones, around 90% of them seen just once. To note about this clone: Its specificity is unknown.

Germline-derived CDR1 and CDR2 are MDHEN and SYDVKM. CDR3 length: 17 amino acids. V lost 3 bases to trimming and J lost 0 bases; unmatched junction nucleotides: 7. The TCR sequence derives from an adult in good health. The J gene is TRBJ2-3, the V gene TRBV28; 9 bases are a match to TRBD2. Sequencing used peripheral blood, obtained on day 0 of AZD1222 vaccination. In DNA form, the CDR3 reads TGTGCCAGCAGTTTTTGGCTAGCGGGACCTAGCACAGATACGCAGTATTTT. Encoded protein: CASSFWLAGPSTDTQYF.